This TCR beta chain stems from a study of blood T cells in healthy people across ages. Study-wide points: Observed TCR beta diversity per million T cells went down as age went up. This fall followed a roughly linear course with age.

A second about 7 to 11 cycle PCR used barcoded and J-beta primers. TCRdb analysed the 5' RACE reads with MiXCR anew, one entry per CDR3 protein. The data contain over a million distinct CDR3 sequences, less than 45% of them singletons. A word on this clonotype: The antigen remains unidentified.

The sample, about 10 milliliters of peripheral blood, was drawn from each donor. CDR3 length equals 15 residues. V was cut by 3 bases and J by 7 bases, with 19 bases left in between. Germline CDR1 and CDR2: MNHEY and SVGAGI. The source of this sequence is a woman under 30 in good health. The chain employs TRBV6-5 and TRBJ2-7; D gene uncertain. The sample taken for sequencing was blood. The CDR3 loop reads CASSYRLGFFDEQYF. The CDR3 nucleotides read TGTGCCAGCAGTTATCGGCTGGGCTTTTTTGATGAGCAGTACTTC.